These 20 T cell receptor beta chains came from one sample sequenced in a study of OX40 agonist ivuxolimab in advanced cancers. Repertoires were generated with immunoSEQ multiplex PCR, while TCRdb's copy carries only in-frame clones and drops some. The table includes roughly 45,000 clones, about 81% detected once. The sequenced sample was CD4+ or CD8+ T cells sorted from blood, obtained in a trial of the OX40 agonist ivuxolimab. The source of these receptors is an adult with an advanced solid tumor such as melanoma, head and neck, liver or kidney cancer.

The genes are TRBV11-2 and TRBJ1-1; D ambiguous. The germline V gene encodes CDR1 SGHAT and CDR2 FQNNGV. This CDR3 is built from 15 residues. Trimming cost V 3 bases and J 5 bases, with 16 bases left between them. The CDR3 region is CASSFEVYSRTEAFF. CDR3 nucleotide sequence: TGTGCCAGCAGCTTCGAGGTATACAGTCGGACTGAAGCTTTCTTT.

The J gene is TRBJ1-5, the V gene TRBV10-3; D not resolved. Germline V lookup: CDR1 ENHRY, CDR2 SYGVKD. The CDR3 is made up of 13 amino acids. V was pared by 5 bases and J by 0 bases, with 5 bases between. The CDR3 nucleotides are TGTGCCATCAGTTACGATAGCAATCAGCCCCAGCATTTT. Its translation: CAISYDSNQPQHF.

V usage is TRBV7-9 and J usage is TRBJ1-2; the match to TRBD1 covers 8 bases. Germline CDR1 and CDR2: SEHNR and FQNEAQ (reference sequence). This CDR3 region has 15 residues. V dropped 1 base and J dropped 7; count of bases not matched to a gene: 8. The CDR3 loop reads CASSLDAGQAVGYTF. The CDR3 DNA reads TGTGCCAGCAGCTTAGACGCGGGACAGGCAGTTGGCTACACCTTC.

This chain links TRBV5-1 with TRBJ1-2; D gene unclear. The germline CDR1 and CDR2 sequences are SGHRS and YFSETQ. This CDR3 has 14 residues. With 0 bases removed from V and 3 bases from J, the gap between germline ends came to 9 bases. CDR3 DNA sequence: TGCGCCAGCAGCTTGGCTTTCGCAGACTATGGCTACACCTTC. Translating it yields CASSLAFADYGYTF.

This rearrangement joins TRBV25-1 to TRBJ2-5; D unclear. This CDR3 contains 12 residues. Germline V CDR1 and CDR2: MGHDK, SYGVNS. Deletions cut 4 bases from V and 1 base from J, with 4 bases between. CDR3: CASSGLQETQYF. The CDR3 region has the DNA TGTGCCAGCAGTGGTCTCCAAGAGACCCAGTACTTC.

The CDR3 here is CASSEVTSSYEQYF. The CDR3 DNA reads as TGTGCCAGCAGTGAGGTGACTAGCTCCTACGAGCAGTACTTC. The rearrangement uses TRBV2 and TRBJ2-7; the D gene is possibly TRBD2 (6 bases). Germline CDR1 and CDR2: SNHLY and FYNNEI. V lost 3 bases and J lost 0, with 9 bases in between. The length of the CDR3 is 14 residues. The whole variable domain, remainder taken from reference TRBV2 and TRBJ2-7, is EPEVTQTPSHQVTQMGQEVILRCVPISNHLYFYWYRQILGQKVEFLVSFYNNEISEKSEIFDDQFSVERPDGSNFTLKIRSTKLEDSAMYFCASSEVTSSYEQYFGPGTRLTVT.

The chain has TRBV2 and TRBJ2-3; D is unclear. This CDR3 has 12 residues. Trimming took off 1 base at V and 4 bases at J, with 3 bases between the two ends. Germline CDR1 SNHLY, CDR2 FYNNEI. CDR3 protein: CASSEEPDTQYF. For the CDR3, the DNA is TGTGCCAGCAGTGAAGAACCAGATACGCAGTATTTT. Together with reference TRBV2 and TRBJ2-3, the CDR3 gives the full variable domain: EPEVTQTPSHQVTQMGQEVILRCVPISNHLYFYWYRQILGQKVEFLVSFYNNEISEKSEIFDDQFSVERPDGSNFTLKIRSTKLEDSAMYFCASSEEPDTQYFGPGTRLTVL.

The rearrangement links TRBV10-1 to TRBJ2-1; D remains ambiguous. With 0 bases removed from V and 7 bases from J, the gap between germline ends came to 7 bases. CDR1 is WNHNN and CDR2 is SYGVQD in the germline V gene (reference sequence). This CDR3 has 13 residues. The CDR3 protein is CASSESRSNEQFF. The CDR3 DNA is TGCGCCAGCAGTGAGTCGAGGTCGAATGAGCAGTTCTTC.

V gene TRBV15 combines with J gene TRBJ1-1, with 7 bases matching TRBD1. V gave up 7 bases and J gave up 1 base; unmatched junction bases: 6. There are 14 residues in the CDR3. Germline-derived CDR1 and CDR2 are LNHNV and YYDKDF (reference sequence). The CDR3 coding sequence is TGTGCCACCACTATCAGGGGGAGGAACACTGAAGCTTTCTTT. It specifies CATTIRGRNTEAFF.

This sequence joins TRBV5-1 and TRBJ1-1; 8 nucleotides match TRBD1. V shed 0 bases and J 7 bases; nucleotides not matched to a gene: 5. Germline CDR1 reads SGHRS; CDR2 reads YFSETQ. The CDR3 consists of 14 residues. The chain's CDR3 is CASSLVQGGSEAFF. The DNA for the CDR3 is TGCGCCAGCAGCTTGGTACAGGGGGGGAGTGAAGCTTTCTTT.

Concerning this clone: Germline is not matched at one junction end, which may reflect a read error. The gene calls are TRBV7-9 and TRBJ2-7; no clear D gene. The CDR3 extends over 12 amino acids. Germline values: CDR1 SEHNR, CDR2 FQNEAQ (reference sequence). CDR3 protein: CTSSSDTSGQYF. CDR3 in DNA: TGTACCAGCAGTTCCGACACCTCGGGGCAGTACTTC. The variable domain in full, completed from reference TRBV7-9 and TRBJ2-7, reads DTGVSQNPRHKITKRGQNVTFRCDPISEHNRLYWYRQTLGQGPEFLTYFQNEAQLEKSRLLSDRFSAERPKGSFSTLEIQRTEQGDSAMYLCTSSSDTSGQYFGPGTRLTVT.

This clone was picked up many times. The rearrangement uses TRBV7-2 and TRBJ2-7, with 7 bases matching TRBD1. This CDR3 region has 12 residues. With 5 bases clipped from V and 6 bases from J, the junction kept 4 bases outside the gene matches. In germline, CDR1 is SGHTA, CDR2 FQGNSA. The CDR3 DNA follows: TGTGCCAGCAGCCTGACAGGGACCGAGCAGTACTTC. Translation: CASSLTGTEQYF.

This sequence joins TRBV6-5 and TRBJ2-7; D unclear. The V and J ends lost 7 bases and 6 bases respectively, with 13 bases between them. CDR1 and CDR2 (germline): MNHEY, SVGAGI. This CDR3 spans 12 amino acids. The DNA of the CDR3 is TGTGCCAGCACGGGCAGGCTTAGCGAGCAGTACTTC. It is translated as CASTGRLSEQYF.

The V and J genes are TRBV21-1 and TRBJ2-2; the table names TRBD1, a call not compared with the DNA. TRBV21-1 is termed a pseudogene. The CDR3 has 18 residues. Here the CDR3 DNA reads TGTGCCAGCAGCACCAACGCCGGGACAGGAGATAACACCGGGGAGCTGTTTTTT. Its translation: CASSTNAGTGDNTGELFF.

The V gene is TRBV5-1, the J gene TRBJ2-1, with 10 nucleotides matching TRBD1. The CDR3 runs 15 residues. Germline lookup yields CDR1 SGHRS and CDR2 YFSETQ. V lost 4 bases, J lost 6 bases, and 7 bases stayed unmatched. CDR3 protein: CASSLRDRGGNEQFF. In nucleotides, the CDR3 is TGCGCCAGCAGCCTCCGGGACAGGGGAGGCAATGAGCAGTTCTTC.

The V call is TRBV11-3, the J call TRBJ2-1; 13 positions agree with TRBD2. CDR1 SGHNT and CDR2 YENEEA come from the germline V gene. This CDR3 region has 15 residues. With 5 bases clipped from V and 6 bases from J, the junction kept 4 bases outside the gene matches. The CDR3 region is CASSPGTSGINEQFF. The CDR3 region has the DNA TGTGCCAGCAGCCCCGGGACTAGCGGGATCAATGAGCAGTTCTTC.

CDR3 bases: TGTGCCAGCAGTGAGCAGGACTACTATGGCTACACCTTC. Encoded protein: CASSEQDYYGYTF. This chain joins TRBV6-1 and TRBJ1-2, with D unclear. Between the trimmed V and J ends, which lost 3 bases and 3 bases, there was a span of 8 bases. The germline gives CDR1 MNHNS, CDR2 SASEGT. The CDR3 spans 13 residues.

The chain joins TRBV6-5 to TRBJ2-7; 7 bases are shared with TRBD2. CDR1 is MNHEY and CDR2 is SVGAGI in the germline V gene. The V and J ends lost 5 bases and 5 bases, in that order; junction bases with no gene match: 6. CDR3 length equals 13 residues. The chain's CDR3 is CASSGGVRHEQYF. DNA of the CDR3: TGTGCCAGCAGTGGGGGGGTGAGGCACGAGCAGTACTTC.

This clone was recorded once. Here the CDR3 reads CASSLDSASTDTQYF. Here the CDR3 DNA reads TGTGCCAGCAGCTTGGACAGCGCCAGCACAGATACGCAGTATTTT. V and J are TRBV5-6 and TRBJ2-3; D is unclear. Germline values: CDR1 SGHDT, CDR2 YYEEEE. The CDR3 length is 15 residues. V lost 0 bases to trimming and J lost 0 bases, with 8 bases between them.

The V and J genes are TRBV2 and TRBJ2-5; 7 bases map to TRBD2. CDR3 length: 15 amino acids. Trimming removed 3 bases from V and 9 bases from J; junction bases left unmatched: 13. The V gene's germline CDR1 is SNHLY and CDR2 FYNNEI. The CDR3: CASSEGGRLKPSQYF. The CDR3 DNA reads TGTGCCAGCAGTGAGGGAGGGCGACTTAAGCCGTCCCAGTACTTC.